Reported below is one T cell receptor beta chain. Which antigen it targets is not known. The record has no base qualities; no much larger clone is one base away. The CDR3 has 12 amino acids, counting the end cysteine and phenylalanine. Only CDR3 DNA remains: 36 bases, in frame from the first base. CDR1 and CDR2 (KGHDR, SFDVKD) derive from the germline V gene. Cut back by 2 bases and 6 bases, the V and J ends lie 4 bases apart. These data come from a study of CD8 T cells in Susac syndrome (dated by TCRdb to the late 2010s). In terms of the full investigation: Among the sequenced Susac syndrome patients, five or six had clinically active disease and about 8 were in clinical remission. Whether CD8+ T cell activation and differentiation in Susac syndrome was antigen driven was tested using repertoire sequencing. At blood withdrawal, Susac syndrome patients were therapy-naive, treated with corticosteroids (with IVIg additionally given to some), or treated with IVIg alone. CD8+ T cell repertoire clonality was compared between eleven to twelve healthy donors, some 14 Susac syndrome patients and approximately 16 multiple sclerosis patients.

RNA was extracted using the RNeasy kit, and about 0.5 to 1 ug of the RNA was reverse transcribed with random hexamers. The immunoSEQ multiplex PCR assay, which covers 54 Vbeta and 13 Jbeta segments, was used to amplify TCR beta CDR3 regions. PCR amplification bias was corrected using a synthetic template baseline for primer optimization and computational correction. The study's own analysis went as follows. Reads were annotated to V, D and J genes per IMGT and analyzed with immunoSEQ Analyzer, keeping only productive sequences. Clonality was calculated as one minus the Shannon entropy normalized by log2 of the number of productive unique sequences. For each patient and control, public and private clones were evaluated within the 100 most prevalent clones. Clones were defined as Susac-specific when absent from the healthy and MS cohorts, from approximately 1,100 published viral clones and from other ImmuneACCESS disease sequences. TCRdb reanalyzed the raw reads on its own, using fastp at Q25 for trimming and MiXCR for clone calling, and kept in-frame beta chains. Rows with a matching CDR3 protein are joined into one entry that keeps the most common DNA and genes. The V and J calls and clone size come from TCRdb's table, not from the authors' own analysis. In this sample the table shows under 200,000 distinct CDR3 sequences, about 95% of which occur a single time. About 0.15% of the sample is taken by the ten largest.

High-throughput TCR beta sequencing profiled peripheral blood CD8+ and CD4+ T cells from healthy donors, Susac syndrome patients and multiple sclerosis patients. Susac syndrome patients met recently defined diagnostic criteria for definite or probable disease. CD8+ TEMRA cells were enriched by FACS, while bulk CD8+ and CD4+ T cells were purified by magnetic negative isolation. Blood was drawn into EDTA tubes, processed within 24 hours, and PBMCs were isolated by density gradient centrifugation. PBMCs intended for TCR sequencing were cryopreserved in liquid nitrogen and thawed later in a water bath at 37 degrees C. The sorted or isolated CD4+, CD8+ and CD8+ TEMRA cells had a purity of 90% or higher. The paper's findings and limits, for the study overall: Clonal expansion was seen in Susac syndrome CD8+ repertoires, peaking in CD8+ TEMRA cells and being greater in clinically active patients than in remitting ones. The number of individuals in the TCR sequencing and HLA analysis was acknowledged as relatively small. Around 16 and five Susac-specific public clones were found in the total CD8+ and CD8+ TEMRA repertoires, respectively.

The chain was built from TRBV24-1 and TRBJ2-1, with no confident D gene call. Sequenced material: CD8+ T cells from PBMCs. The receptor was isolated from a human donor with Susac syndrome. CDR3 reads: CATSDSSNEQFF. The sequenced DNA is TGTGCCACCAGTGATTCTAGCAATGAGCAGTTCTTC.